This entry lists 8 T cell receptor beta chains sequenced from one sample in a study of T cells after yellow fever vaccination. TCRdb recomputed calls from the 5' RACE reads with MiXCR, one row per CDR3 protein. This sample has under 600,000 distinct CDR3 sequences, with 21% found just once. The specimen comprised PBMCs, sampled around 3 weeks after the first yellow fever vaccination. These receptors were collected from a man aged 18 to 30 who received the YFV17D yellow fever vaccine.

This sequence joins TRBV3-1 and TRBJ1-1; D ambiguous. Germline V gives CDR1 LGHDT, CDR2 YNNKEL (reference sequence). Trimming took off 4 bases at V and 2 bases at J, with 14 bases between the two ends. This CDR3 is built from 15 residues. In DNA, the CDR3 is TGTGCCAGCAGCCCAATGTCGAGACCCAACACTGAAGCTTTCTTT. Residues: CASSPMSRPNTEAFF.

This clonotype was picked up a small number of times. This CDR3 reads CAISESSDEQFF. CDR3 coding DNA: TGTGCCATCAGTGAGTCGTCGGATGAGCAGTTCTTC. This sequence joins TRBV10-3 and TRBJ2-1; unclear D gene. From germline, CDR1 is ENHRY and CDR2 SYGVKD. Trimming left V 0 bases short and J 8 bases short, with 5 bases between. This CDR3 comprises 12 residues.

The chain is built from TRBV18 and TRBJ2-5; D possibly corresponds to TRBD1 (6 bases). The CDR3 is 15 residues long. V was trimmed by 4 bases and J by 5 bases, leaving 17 bases between them. From germline, CDR1 is KGHSH and CDR2 LQKENI. Written as DNA, the CDR3 is TGTGCCAGCTCACTCTCGAACAGGGCGACGGAGACCCAGTACTTC. Amino acid sequence: CASSLSNRATETQYF.

This clonotype has just a few counts. This chain uses TRBV20-1 with TRBJ2-7; D is unclear. Germline V gene lookup returns CDR1 DFQATT and CDR2 SNEGSKA (reference sequence). The CDR3 spans 13 residues. V lost 1 base and J 0 bases, leaving 7 bases between the germline ends. The chain's CDR3 is CSARARSSYEQYF. The CDR3 bases are TGCAGTGCTAGAGCTAGGAGCTCCTACGAGCAGTACTTC.

The chain links TRBV20-1 to TRBJ2-2, with 13 bases aligning to TRBD2. V was pared by 6 bases and J by 5 bases, with 12 bases of the junction left unmatched. Per germline, CDR1 DFQATT and CDR2 SNEGSKA (reference sequence). This CDR3 has 17 amino acids. The CDR3 sequence: CSADRLAGGPRTGELFF. The DNA of the CDR3 is TGCAGTGCCGACCGACTAGCGGGGGGCCCGCGGACCGGGGAGCTGTTTTTT.

The table lists this clonotype with a few counts. This rearrangement joins TRBV6-2 or TRBV6-3 to TRBJ1-5; a possible D gene is TRBD1 (5 bases). The CDR3 is made up of 14 amino acids. Germline V gene data show CDR1 as MNHEY and CDR2 as SVGEGT. Trimming shortened V by 5 bases and J by 7 bases, and 15 bases separated the two germline ends. CDR3 nucleotides: TGTGCCAGCAGTAACGGGGCGGGGAGACAGCCCCAGCATTTT. Translating gives CASSNGAGRQPQHF.

The rearrangement links TRBV7-9 to TRBJ1-2; 7 nucleotides match TRBD1. The germline CDR1 and CDR2 sequences are SEHNR and FQNEAQ (reference sequence). Trimming removed 5 bases from V and 6 bases from J; junction bases left unmatched: 9. CDR3 size: 14 residues. The CDR3 spells CASSSSGTENGYTF. Written as DNA, the CDR3 is TGTGCCAGCAGCAGCTCCGGGACAGAGAATGGCTACACCTTC.

V usage is TRBV20-1 and J usage is TRBJ2-5, with D possibly matching TRBD2 (5 bases). The CDR3 covers 13 residues. Looked up from germline, CDR1 is DFQATT and CDR2 is SNEGSKA (reference sequence). Between the trimmed V and J ends, which lost 6 bases and 2 bases, there was a span of 13 bases. The DNA for the CDR3 is TGCAGTGCGGCCCCCCGGGGTCAAGAGACCCAGTACTTC. Protein: CSAAPRGQETQYF.